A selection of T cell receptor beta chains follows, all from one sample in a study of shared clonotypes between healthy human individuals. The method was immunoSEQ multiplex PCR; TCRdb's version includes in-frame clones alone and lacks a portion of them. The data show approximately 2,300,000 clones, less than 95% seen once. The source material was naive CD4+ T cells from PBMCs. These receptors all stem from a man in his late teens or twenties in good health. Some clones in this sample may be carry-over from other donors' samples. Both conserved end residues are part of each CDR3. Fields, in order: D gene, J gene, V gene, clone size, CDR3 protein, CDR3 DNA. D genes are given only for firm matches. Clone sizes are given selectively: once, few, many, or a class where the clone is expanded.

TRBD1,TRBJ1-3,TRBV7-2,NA,CASSPDRVGSGNTIYF,TGTGCCAGCAGCCCCGACAGGGTAGGGTCTGGAAACACCATATATTTT
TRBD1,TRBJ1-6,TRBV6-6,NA,CASTSGGYSPGSPLHF,TGTGCCAGCACTTCAGGGGGTTACTCCCCGGGGTCACCCCTCCACTTT
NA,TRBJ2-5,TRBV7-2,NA,CASSSRSVRETQYF,TGTGCCAGCAGCTCGCGTTCAGTCAGAGAGACCCAGTACTTC
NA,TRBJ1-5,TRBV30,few,CAWMFGIQPQHF,TGTGCCTGGATGTTCGGCATTCAGCCCCAGCATTTT
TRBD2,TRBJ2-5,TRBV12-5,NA,CASGKGTSGQETQYF,TGTGCTAGTGGCAAGGGGACTAGCGGACAAGAGACCCAGTACTTC
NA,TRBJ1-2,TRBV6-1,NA,CASSELGPLVGNYGYTF,TGTGCCAGCAGTGAATTGGGGCCGTTGGTTGGAAACTATGGCTACACCTTC
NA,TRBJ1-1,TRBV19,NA,CASSIDSTEAFF,TGTGCCAGTAGTATCGACAGCACTGAAGCTTTCTTT
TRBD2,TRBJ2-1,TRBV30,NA,CAWTAGGDNEQFF,TGTGCCTGGACAGCGGGAGGGGATAATGAGCAGTTCTTC
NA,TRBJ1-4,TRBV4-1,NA,CASSQDRGNLGEKLFF,TGCGCCAGCAGCCAAGATAGGGGGAATCTGGGTGAAAAACTGTTTTTT
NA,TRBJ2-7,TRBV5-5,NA,CASSFTVARYEQYF,TGTGCCAGCAGCTTCACAGTAGCCCGCTACGAGCAGTACTTC
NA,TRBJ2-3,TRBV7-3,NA,CASSLRAGAELSTDTQYF,TGTGCCAGCAGCTTAAGGGCCGGGGCGGAATTAAGCACAGATACGCAGTATTTT
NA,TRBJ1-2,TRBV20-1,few,CSARDLTF,TGCAGTGCTAGAGATCTCACCTTC
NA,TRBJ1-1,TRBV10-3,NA,CAISEGDAPEAFF,TGTGCCATCAGTGAGGGAGACGCTCCGGAAGCTTTCTTT
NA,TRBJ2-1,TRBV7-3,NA,CASTPHPSSYNEQFF,TGTGCCAGCACCCCCCACCCGAGCTCCTACAATGAGCAGTTCTTC
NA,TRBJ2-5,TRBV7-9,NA,CASSPQTNQETQYF,TGTGCCAGCAGCCCGCAGACGAATCAAGAGACCCAGTACTTC
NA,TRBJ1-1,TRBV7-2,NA,CASSFTGRATEAFF,TGTGCCAGCAGCTTCACAGGGCGCGCCACTGAAGCTTTCTTT
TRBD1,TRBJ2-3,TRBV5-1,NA,CASSTDRGGTDTQYF,TGCGCCAGCAGCACTGACAGGGGTGGCACAGATACGCAGTATTTT
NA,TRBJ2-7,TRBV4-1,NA,CASSQLLRGLKDEQYF,TGCGCCAGCAGCCAGCTCTTGCGGGGCCTTAAGGACGAGCAGTACTTC
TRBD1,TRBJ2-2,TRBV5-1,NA,CASSGQGTTGELFF,TGCGCCAGCAGCGGACAGGGGACCACCGGGGAGCTGTTTTTT
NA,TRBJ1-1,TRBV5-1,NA,CASRARLNTEAFF,TGCGCCAGCAGGGCCCGACTGAACACTGAAGCTTTCTTT